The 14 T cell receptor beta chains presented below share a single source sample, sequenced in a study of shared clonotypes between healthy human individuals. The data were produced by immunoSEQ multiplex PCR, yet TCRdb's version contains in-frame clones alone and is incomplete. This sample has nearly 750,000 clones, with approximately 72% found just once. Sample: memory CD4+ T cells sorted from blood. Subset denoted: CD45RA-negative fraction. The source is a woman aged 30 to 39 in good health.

The CDR3 is CASSRKPRDSLREEDEQYF. CDR3 DNA: TGTGCCAGCAGCCGAAAGCCCCGGGACAGCCTTAGGGAAGAGGACGAGCAGTACTTC. The chain combines TRBV7-6 with TRBJ2-7; 7 bases align to TRBD1. With 5 bases clipped from V and 5 bases from J, the junction kept 24 bases outside the gene matches. This CDR3 spans 19 amino acids. Germline V gene data show CDR1 as SGHVS and CDR2 as FNYEAQ. Drawing the rest from reference TRBV7-6 and TRBJ2-7, the complete variable domain is GAGVSQSPRYKVTKRGQDVALRCDPISGHVSLYWYRQALGQGPEFLTYFNYEAQQDKSGLPNDRFSAERPEGSISTLTIQRTEQRDSAMYRCASSRKPRDSLREEDEQYFGPGTRLTVT.

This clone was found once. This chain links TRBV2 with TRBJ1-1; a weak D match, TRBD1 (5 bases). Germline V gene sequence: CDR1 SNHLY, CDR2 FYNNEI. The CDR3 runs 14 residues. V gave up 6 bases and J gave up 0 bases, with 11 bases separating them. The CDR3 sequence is CASRADNLNTEAFF. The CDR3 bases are TGTGCCAGCAGAGCGGACAATTTGAACACTGAAGCTTTCTTT.

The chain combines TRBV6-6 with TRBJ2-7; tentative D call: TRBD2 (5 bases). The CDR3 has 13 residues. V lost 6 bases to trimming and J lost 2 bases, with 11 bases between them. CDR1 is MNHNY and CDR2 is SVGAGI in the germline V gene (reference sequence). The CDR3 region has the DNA TGTGCCAGCAGCTCGGACGGGGCCTACGAGCAGTACTTC. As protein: CASSSDGAYEQYF.

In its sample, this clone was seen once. CDR3 in DNA: TGCGCCAGCAGCCAAGATATTGGGCTAGCGGGACGCTACGAGCAGTACTTC. It yields the protein CASSQDIGLAGRYEQYF. V gene TRBV4-1 combines with J gene TRBJ2-7, with TRBD2 identical over 9 bases. The CDR3 length is 17 residues. Germline CDR1 MGHRA, CDR2 YSYEKL. The V segment lost 0 bases and the J segment 3 bases; nucleotides outside the gene matches: 9.

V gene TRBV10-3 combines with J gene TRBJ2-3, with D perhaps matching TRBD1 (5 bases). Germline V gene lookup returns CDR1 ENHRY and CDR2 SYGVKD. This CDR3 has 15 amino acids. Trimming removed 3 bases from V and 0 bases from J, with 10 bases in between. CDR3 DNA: TGTGCCATCAGTGAACAAGGACAAAGCACAGATACGCAGTATTTT. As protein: CAISEQGQSTDTQYF.

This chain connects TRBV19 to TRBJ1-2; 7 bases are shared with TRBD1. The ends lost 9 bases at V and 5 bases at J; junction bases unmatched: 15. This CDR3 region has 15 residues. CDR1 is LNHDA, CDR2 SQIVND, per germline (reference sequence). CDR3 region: CASRPGQAHLYGYTF. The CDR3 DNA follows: TGTGCCAGCCGGCCCGGACAGGCACATTTGTATGGCTACACCTTC. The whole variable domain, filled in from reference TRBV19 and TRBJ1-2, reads DGGITQSPKYLFRKEGQNVTLSCEQNLNHDAMYWYRQDPGQGLRLIYYSQIVNDFQKGDIAEGYSVSREKKESFPLTVTSAQKNPTAFYLCASRPGQAHLYGYTFGSGTRLTVV.

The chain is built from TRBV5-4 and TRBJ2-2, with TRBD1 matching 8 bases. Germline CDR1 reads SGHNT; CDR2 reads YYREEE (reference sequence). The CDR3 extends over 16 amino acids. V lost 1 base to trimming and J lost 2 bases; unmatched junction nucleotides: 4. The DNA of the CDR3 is TGTGCCAGCAGCTTGTCAACAGGGGGAAACACCGGGGAGCTGTTTTTT. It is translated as CASSLSTGGNTGELFF.

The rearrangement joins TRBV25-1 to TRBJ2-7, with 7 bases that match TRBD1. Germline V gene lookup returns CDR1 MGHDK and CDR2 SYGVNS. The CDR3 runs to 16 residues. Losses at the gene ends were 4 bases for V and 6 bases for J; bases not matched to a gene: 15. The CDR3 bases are TGTGCCAGCAGTGTTAGCAACCGGGACAGACACCCCGAGCAGTACTTC. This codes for CASSVSNRDRHPEQYF.

As DNA, the CDR3 is TGCAGCGTTCGAAACCCTCCGGGACAGGGCTACGAGCAGTACTTC. Translating gives CSVRNPPGQGYEQYF. The V gene is TRBV29-1, the J gene TRBJ2-7; 9 bases agree with TRBD1. With V trimmed by 5 bases and J by 3 bases, 11 bases remained unmatched. The CDR3 length is 15 residues. Germline CDR1 is SQVTM and CDR2 is ANQGSEA.

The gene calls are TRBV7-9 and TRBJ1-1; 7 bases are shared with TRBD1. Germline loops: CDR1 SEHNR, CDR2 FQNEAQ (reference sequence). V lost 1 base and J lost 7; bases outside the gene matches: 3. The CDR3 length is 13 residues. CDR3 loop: CASSLGGQREAFF. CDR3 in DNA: TGTGCCAGCAGCTTAGGGGGACAGCGTGAAGCTTTCTTT.

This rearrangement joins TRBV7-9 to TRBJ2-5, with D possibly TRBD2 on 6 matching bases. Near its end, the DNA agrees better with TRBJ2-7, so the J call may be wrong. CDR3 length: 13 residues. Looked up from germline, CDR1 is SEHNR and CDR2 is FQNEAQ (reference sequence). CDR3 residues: CASTPGARYEQYF. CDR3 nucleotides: TGTGCCAGCACCCCGGGAGCACGATACGAGCAGTACTTC.

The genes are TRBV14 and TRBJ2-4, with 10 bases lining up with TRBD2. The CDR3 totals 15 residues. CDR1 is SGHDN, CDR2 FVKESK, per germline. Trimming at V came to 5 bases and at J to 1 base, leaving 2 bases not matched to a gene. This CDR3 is CASSTSGTAKNIQYF. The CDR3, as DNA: TGTGCCAGCAGCACTAGCGGGACGGCCAAAAACATTCAGTACTTC.

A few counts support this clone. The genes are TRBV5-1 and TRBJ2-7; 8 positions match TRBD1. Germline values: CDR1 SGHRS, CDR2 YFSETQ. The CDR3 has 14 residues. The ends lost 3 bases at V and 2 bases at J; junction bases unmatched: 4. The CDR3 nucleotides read TGCGCCAGCAGCTATGGACAGGGAGCCTACGAGCAGTACTTC. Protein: CASSYGQGAYEQYF.

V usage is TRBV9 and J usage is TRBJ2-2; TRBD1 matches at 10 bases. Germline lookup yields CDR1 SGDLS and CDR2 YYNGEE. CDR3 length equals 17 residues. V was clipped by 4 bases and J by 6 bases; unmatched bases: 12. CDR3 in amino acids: CASSSAGQGRFAGELFF. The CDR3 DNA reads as TGTGCCAGCAGCTCCGCGGGACAGGGGAGGTTTGCCGGGGAGCTGTTTTTT.